What follows describes a single TCR beta chain. These data belong to a study of blood T cell repertoires in COVID-19. In the study overall: There were acute and convalescent COVID-19 samples, and they came from the United States, Italy and Spain. PBMCs, B-cell-depleted T cells, or T cells were the source of the cDNA or gDNA that made up the material.

The CDR3 is 18 residues long. Trimming removed 6 bases from V and 12 bases from J, with 36 bases in between. The germline gives CDR1 SGHNT, CDR2 YYREEE (reference sequence). It was during active infection that Seattle patients were enrolled and then longitudinally followed. Original analysis: Reference gene primer amplification in the assay estimated nucleated cell counts. Only in-frame clones appear in the TCRdb table, and some are missing; sequencing was by immunoSEQ multiplex PCR. D and trimming were read from the DNA, whereas the V and J calls and clone size are those reported in that table. The sample has roughly 48,000 clones, more than 85% seen once.

This sequence was found in a man in his fifties or sixties with COVID-19, enrolled during active disease. J is TRBJ1-2 and V is TRBV5-4; tentative D call: TRBD1 (6 bases). Sequencing was performed on peripheral blood. The CDR3 protein is CASTARLGRGGGDGQNTF. In nucleotides, the CDR3 is TGTGCCAGCACCGCACGTTTGGGTAGGGGGGGAGGTGATGGGCAGAACACCTTC.